A selection of T cell receptor beta chains follows, all from one sample in a study of blood T cell repertoires in COVID-19. Profiling relied on immunoSEQ multiplex PCR, and the TCRdb table lists in-frame clones only, not all of them. The table shows roughly 180,000 clones, with 79% occurring only once. What was sequenced was peripheral blood. The origin of the receptors is a woman in her fifties or sixties with COVID-19, enrolled during active disease. The CDR3 runs from the conserved cysteine through the conserved F or W. A D gene is named only where the DNA matches it firmly. Expanded clones get a size class; other rows say once, few or many, or leave the size out.

d_call,clone_size,j_call,v_call,cdr3_aa,cdr3_nt
NA,NA,TRBJ2-2,TRBV7-9,CASSSTANTGELFF,TGTGCCAGCAGCTCCACAGCGAACACCGGGGAGCTGTTTTTT
NA,NA,TRBJ1-6,TRBV18,CASSPTTGPGYSPLHF,TGTGCCAGCTCACCTACGACCGGTCCAGGGTATTCACCCCTCCACTTT
TRBD2,NA,TRBJ2-5,TRBV7-8,CASSPLAGGRFETQYF,TGTGCCAGCAGCCCATTAGCGGGGGGGCGATTCGAGACCCAGTACTTC
NA,NA,TRBJ2-3,TRBV18,CASSRDQTSTDTQYF,TGTGCCAGCTCAAGAGACCAGACTAGCACAGATACGCAGTATTTT
TRBD1,NA,TRBJ1-5,TRBV27,CASTSRGAGGINQPQHF,TGTGCCAGCACCTCCCGGGGGGCAGGGGGCATCAATCAGCCCCAGCATTTT
NA,NA,TRBJ2-3,TRBV13,CASSPKDSDTQYF,TGTGCCAGCAGCCCAAAGGACAGTGATACGCAGTATTTT
TRBD1,NA,TRBJ1-4,TRBV6-2/TRBV6-3,CASRPTGGRATNEKLFF,TGTGCCAGCAGACCTACAGGGGGGCGTGCAACTAATGAAAAACTGTTTTTT
TRBD1,NA,TRBJ2-5,TRBV5-4,CASSRNRGETQYF,TGTGCCAGCAGCCGTAACAGGGGAGAGACCCAGTACTTC
TRBD2,NA,TRBJ2-7,TRBV20-1,CSASSGRGSYEQYF,TGCAGTGCGAGTAGCGGGAGGGGTTCATACGAGCAGTACTTC
TRBD2,few,TRBJ2-3,TRBV25-1,CASSGWSRGGGRDTQYF,TGTGCCAGCAGTGGATGGAGTCGGGGCGGGGGAAGGGATACGCAGTATTTT
NA,NA,TRBJ1-5,TRBV5-5,CASSTYSNQPQHF,TGTGCCAGCAGCACCTATAGCAATCAGCCCCAGCATTTT
NA,NA,TRBJ1-1,TRBV5-6,CASSSVSGFSLAFF,TGTGCCAGCAGCTCGGTTTCGGGGTTTAGTCTAGCTTTCTTT
TRBD2,NA,TRBJ2-5,TRBV29-1,CSVQGTSNGETQYF,TGCAGCGTCCAAGGGACTAGCAATGGAGAGACCCAGTACTTC
NA,NA,TRBJ2-1,TRBV12-3/TRBV12-4,CASSYGGGEQFF,TGTGCCAGCTCCTATGGAGGAGGTGAGCAGTTCTTC
NA,NA,TRBJ2-5,TRBV12-1,CASSFCTSAKTQYF,TGTGCCAGCAGCTTTTGTACTAGCGCAAAGACCCAGTACTTC
NA,NA,TRBJ2-2,TRBV5-1,CASSLAAGIGELFF,TGCGCCAGCAGCTTGGCCGCAGGGATTGGGGAGCTGTTTTTT
NA,NA,TRBJ2-3,TRBV7-6,CASSLPRDTQYF,TGTGCCAGCAGCTTACCCCGGGATACGCAGTATTTT
NA,NA,TRBJ1-3,TRBV5-1,CASSLATGTSGNTIYF,TGCGCCAGCAGCTTGGCAACCGGGACAAGTGGAAACACCATATATTTT
NA,NA,TRBJ2-2,TRBV7-3,CASSLTQQGTGELFF,TGTGCCAGCAGCTTAACACAGCAGGGCACCGGGGAGCTGTTTTTT
NA,NA,TRBJ1-4,TRBV5-1,CASSLGGGPDEKLFF,TGCGCCAGCAGCTTGGGAGGAGGTCCGGATGAAAAACTGTTTTTT
TRBD1,NA,TRBJ1-2,TRBV5-8,CASSLPKGQGKVIGYGYTF,TGTGCCAGCAGCTTGCCCAAGGGACAGGGGAAGGTTATCGGCTATGGCTACACCTTC
TRBD1,NA,TRBJ1-1,TRBV19,CASSVTGGNTEAFF,TGTGCCAGTAGCGTGACAGGGGGCAACACTGAAGCTTTCTTT
NA,NA,TRBJ2-2,TRBV6-5,CASSYSTLNTGELFF,TGTGCCAGCAGTTACTCGACACTGAACACCGGGGAGCTGTTTTTT
TRBD2,few,TRBJ2-5,TRBV7-2,CASSLGTSGQETQYF,TGTGCCAGCAGCTTAGGGACTAGCGGCCAAGAGACCCAGTACTTC
NA,NA,TRBJ1-1,TRBV2,CASSEVGAVSGEISNTEAFF,TGTGCCAGCAGTGAAGTTGGGGCGGTGAGCGGGGAAATTTCGAACACTGAAGCTTTCTTT
NA,NA,TRBJ1-5,TRBV6-5,CASRQFSNQPQHF,TGTGCCAGCAGGCAGTTTAGCAATCAGCCCCAGCATTTT
NA,NA,TRBJ1-5,TRBV28,CASSFYLRPAHQPQHF,TGTGCCAGCAGTTTCTATCTTCGCCCAGCGCATCAGCCCCAGCATTTT
TRBD2,NA,TRBJ2-7,TRBV12-3/TRBV12-4,CASREPGGGEQYF,TGTGCCAGCAGGGAGCCGGGGGGTGGCGAGCAGTACTTC
NA,once,TRBJ2-5,TRBV14,CASSLAGVMETQYF,TGTGCCAGCAGCCTAGCAGGGGTGATGGAGACCCAGTACTTC
TRBD1,NA,TRBJ1-4,TRBV10-1,CASSESTGIGLFF,TGCGCCAGCAGTGAGTCGACAGGGATTGGGCTGTTTTTT
NA,NA,TRBJ2-5,TRBV19,CASSIVPGLQETQYF,TGTGCCAGTAGTATAGTCCCAGGTTTACAAGAGACCCAGTACTTC
TRBD2,NA,TRBJ2-2,TRBV19,CASTPRTSGGELFF,TGTGCCAGTACCCCCCGAACTAGCGGGGGGGAGCTGTTTTTT
NA,NA,TRBJ1-2,TRBV6-5,CASSYVELWPYGYTF,TGTGCCAGCAGTTACGTAGAACTATGGCCCTATGGCTACACCTTC
TRBD2,NA,TRBJ2-7,TRBV5-1,CASSHPSGPYEQYF,TGCGCCAGCAGCCATCCTAGCGGCCCCTACGAGCAGTACTTC
TRBD1,NA,TRBJ2-3,TRBV6-6,CASSQGARTDTQYF,TGTGCCAGCAGCCAGGGGGCGAGAACAGATACGCAGTATTTT
NA,NA,TRBJ1-5,TRBV25-1,CASSPMGGNQPQHF,TGTGCCAGCAGTCCTATGGGGGGGAATCAGCCCCAGCATTTT
NA,NA,TRBJ2-1,TRBV5-1,CASSRLGSGEQFF,TGCGCCAGCAGCCGCCTCGGTAGCGGTGAGCAGTTCTTC
TRBD2,NA,TRBJ2-1,TRBV6-6,CASSYASGGNRGEQFF,TGTGCCAGCAGTTACGCTAGCGGGGGAAATCGGGGTGAGCAGTTCTTC
TRBD1,NA,TRBJ2-2,TRBV4-2,CASSPTGGGELFF,TGTGCCAGCAGCCCAACAGGGGGCGGGGAGCTGTTTTTT
NA,NA,TRBJ1-1,TRBV7-9,CASSLVPNSPGTFF,TGTGCCAGCAGCTTAGTGCCGAATTCCCCAGGAACTTTCTTT
TRBD1,NA,TRBJ1-4,TRBV3-1/TRBV3-2,CASSQGGTGYEKLFF,TGTGCCAGCAGCCAAGGTGGGACAGGGTATGAAAAACTGTTTTTT
TRBD1,NA,TRBJ1-3,TRBV28,CASRSTRGRTRGNTIYF,TGTGCCAGCAGGTCCACCAGGGGGCGGACGAGAGGAAACACCATATATTTT
NA,few,TRBJ1-2,TRBV7-9,CASSLMGNNYGYTF,TGTGCCAGCAGCTTAATGGGCAATAACTATGGCTACACCTTC
TRBD2,NA,TRBJ2-2,TRBV7-2,CASSLVLGAGLAGTGELFF,TGTGCCAGCAGCTTAGTGTTAGGGGCGGGACTAGCGGGCACCGGGGAGCTGTTTTTT
TRBD2,few,TRBJ2-1,TRBV5-1,CASSLSGLANNEQFF,TGCGCCAGCAGCTTATCGGGACTAGCGAACAATGAGCAGTTCTTC
TRBD2,NA,TRBJ2-2,TRBV7-8,CASSHLSSGGTGELFF,TGTGCCAGCAGTCATCTGAGTAGCGGGGGCACCGGGGAGCTGTTTTTT
NA,NA,TRBJ1-3,TRBV7-9,CASSAIGAYSGNTIYF,TGTGCCAGCAGCGCCATAGGGGCTTACTCTGGAAACACCATATATTTT
TRBD2,NA,TRBJ2-5,TRBV18,CASSPPGLAIPETQYF,TGTGCCAGCTCACCACCGGGACTAGCCATTCCCGAGACCCAGTACTTC
NA,NA,TRBJ2-1,TRBV7-9,CASSLGSGTYNEQFF,TGTGCCAGCAGCTTAGGGTCAGGAACCTACAATGAGCAGTTCTTC
NA,NA,TRBJ2-5,TRBV7-8,CASSFSWRGSASETQYF,TGTGCCAGCAGCTTCTCTTGGCGGGGCTCCGCTTCGGAGACCCAGTACTTC
NA,NA,TRBJ2-1,TRBV4-1,CASSQGASYNEQFF,TGCGCCAGCAGCCAAGGGGCGTCCTACAATGAGCAGTTCTTC
TRBD1,NA,TRBJ2-5,TRBV5-4,CASSFRDRAPSAQYF,TGTGCCAGCAGCTTTCGGGACAGGGCCCCATCGGCCCAGTACTTC
TRBD1,NA,TRBJ2-3,TRBV25-1,CASSEPGQGVYDTQYF,TGTGCCAGCAGTGAGCCGGGACAGGGGGTATACGATACGCAGTATTTT
NA,NA,TRBJ2-1,TRBV28,CASSPPRVNEQFF,TGTGCCAGCAGTCCCCCCCGAGTTAATGAGCAGTTCTTC